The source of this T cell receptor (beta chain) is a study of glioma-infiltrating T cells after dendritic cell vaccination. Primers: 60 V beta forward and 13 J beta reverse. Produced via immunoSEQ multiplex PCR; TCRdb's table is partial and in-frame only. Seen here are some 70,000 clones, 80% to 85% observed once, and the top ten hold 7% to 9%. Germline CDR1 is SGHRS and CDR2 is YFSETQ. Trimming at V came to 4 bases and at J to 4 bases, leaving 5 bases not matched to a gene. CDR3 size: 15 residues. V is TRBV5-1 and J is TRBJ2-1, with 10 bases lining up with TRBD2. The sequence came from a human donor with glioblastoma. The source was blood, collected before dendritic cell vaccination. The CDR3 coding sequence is TGCGCCAGCAGCCAAGCGGGGGGGTCATACAATGAGCAGTTCTTC. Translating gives CASSQAGGSYNEQFF. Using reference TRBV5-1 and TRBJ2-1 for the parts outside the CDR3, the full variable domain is KAGVTQTPRYLIKTRGQQVTLSCSPISGHRSVSWYQQTPGQGLQFLFEYFSETQRNKGNFPGRFSGRQFSNSRSEMNVSTLELGDSALYLCASSQAGGSYNEQFFGPGTRLTVL.